This entry describes one T cell receptor beta chain. Its antigen remains unidentified. Unique molecular identifiers tagged the TCR beta cDNA libraries. The source material, about 0.9 to 11 million T cells, gave rise to 500,000 or so cDNA molecules. TCRdb reprocessed the PCR reads with MiXCR, giving one entry per CDR3 protein. The sample includes fewer than 700,000 distinct CDR3 sequences, roughly two fifths seen only once; the top ten take under 2%. CDR3 length: 16 residues. Looked up from germline, CDR1 is SGHTA and CDR2 is FQGTGA. Deletions cut 2 bases from V and 0 bases from J, with 8 bases between. The sample belongs to a study of post-analysis software for immune sequencing data. Study context: Relapsing-remitting, secondary progressive and progressive-relapsing multiple sclerosis courses were included.

Points from the study as a whole: With TRBV5-6, TRBV5-1 and TRBV20-1 included, several TRBV segments were more frequent in patients than in controls. Same-batch samples co-clustered strongly by F measure. The study found significantly lower normalized Chao1 diversity in multiple sclerosis patients than in controls.

Sequencing was carried out using blood. The chain combines TRBV7-3 with TRBJ2-6; no clear D. This receptor was identified in a girl aged 10-17 years with multiple sclerosis. CDR3 coding DNA: TGTGCCAGCAGCTTAGGTGTAGCCTCTGGGGCCAACGTCCTGACTTTC. It encodes CASSLGVASGANVLTF.